Each of the 30 T cell receptor beta chains below was sequenced from the same sample in a study of blood T cell repertoires in COVID-19. The assay was immunoSEQ multiplex PCR, and TCRdb's table has in-frame clones only and misses some. In the table there are some 260,000 clones, 80% to 90% of which are singletons. The source material was PBMCs or T cells enriched from blood (not recorded which). The receptors were gathered from a man aged 40-50 years who had recovered from COVID-19.

V gene TRBV7-2 combines with J gene TRBJ2-7; 7 bases line up with TRBD2. Germline V lookup: CDR1 SGHTA, CDR2 FQGNSA. This CDR3 has 17 amino acids. The trim removed 5 bases at V and 4 bases at J, leaving 17 bases unmatched. This chain's CDR3 is CASSGVGTGGYRYEQYF. CDR3 sequence (DNA): TGTGCCAGCAGCGGTGTGGGTACGGGGGGTTATAGATACGAGCAGTACTTC.

This clone was detected only a few times. The chain links TRBV29-1 to TRBJ2-1; 7 bases line up with TRBD2. The CDR3 sequence is 15 residues long. Germline V gives CDR1 SQVTM, CDR2 ANQGSEA. V lost 3 bases to trimming and J lost 2 bases; unmatched junction nucleotides: 7. CDR3 nucleotides: TGCAGCGTTGAGGCGAGCGGGGCTGCCTACAATGAGCAGTTCTTC. It translates to CSVEASGAAYNEQFF.

The rearrangement links TRBV10-3 to TRBJ2-3; 14 bases are shared with TRBD2. The CDR3 is 15 amino acids. J gave up 5 bases and V 2 bases, and 0 bases lay outside the gene matches. CDR1 is ENHRY, CDR2 SYGVKD, per germline. CDR3 sequence reads: CAISEGLAGGDTQYF. The CDR3 DNA sequence: TGTGCCATCAGTGAGGGACTAGCGGGGGGAGATACGCAGTATTTT.

The chain carries TRBV4-3 and TRBJ1-5; 10 nucleotides match TRBD1. CDR1 and CDR2 (germline): LGHNA, YSLEER. CDR3 length equals 14 residues. V lost 8 bases, J lost 5 bases, and 6 bases stayed unmatched. The DNA of the CDR3 is TGCGCCAGCTCGAGGGGGACAGGGGATCAGCCCCAGCATTTT. This gives the protein CASSRGTGDQPQHF.

The rearrangement links TRBV5-1 to TRBJ2-7; 9 bases align to TRBD1. This CDR3 contains 17 residues. Germline V gives CDR1 SGHRS, CDR2 YFSETQ. V dropped 0 bases and J dropped 3; count of bases not matched to a gene: 10. CDR3 amino acids: CASSLVSGTGYNYEQYF. CDR3 in DNA: TGCGCCAGCAGCTTGGTCTCCGGGACAGGGTATAACTACGAGCAGTACTTC.

Note on this clone: One end of the junction is discordant with germline, which a read error may explain. This sequence joins TRBV20-1 and TRBJ1-1, with 7 bases lining up with TRBD1. The V gene's germline CDR1 is DFQATT and CDR2 SNEGSKA (reference sequence). This CDR3 region has 11 residues. The CDR3 protein is CSARDRVFGFF. The CDR3 region has the DNA TGCAGTGCGAGAGACAGGGTCTTTGGGTTCTTT.

This clone occurred once. This chain links TRBV28 with TRBJ2-7; a weak D match, TRBD1 (6 bases). V shed 7 bases and J shed 2 bases, with 15 bases lying between them. Looked up from germline, CDR1 is MDHEN and CDR2 is SYDVKM. CDR3 length: 14 amino acids. CDR3 residues: CASIRAGAPYEQYF. The CDR3 coding sequence is TGTGCCAGCATCCGGGCAGGGGCGCCCTACGAGCAGTACTTC.

The chain carries TRBV7-2 and TRBJ2-3; TRBD2 agrees at 10 bases. The germline gives CDR1 SGHTA, CDR2 FQGNSA. V lost 4 bases to trimming and J lost 2 bases; unmatched junction nucleotides: 12. CDR3 length equals 18 residues. This CDR3 is CASSSPSGGAENTDTQYF. The CDR3 DNA is TGTGCCAGCAGCTCGCCCAGCGGGGGGGCCGAGAACACAGATACGCAGTATTTT.

This sequence joins TRBV7-3 and TRBJ1-1; 7 bases match TRBD1. Germline V CDR1 and CDR2: SGHTA, FQGTGA. With V trimmed by 4 bases and J by 3 bases, 2 bases remained unmatched. This CDR3 is 13 amino acids long. The CDR3, as DNA: TGTGCCAGCAGCTCGGGACAGTACACTGAAGCTTTCTTT. Translation: CASSSGQYTEAFF.

The chain is built from TRBV11-2 and TRBJ1-6, with D maybe TRBD1 (6 bases). Germline CDR1 reads SGHAT; CDR2 reads FQNNGV. Trimming took 5 bases from V and 4 from J, leaving 18 bases between them. The CDR3 is 17 residues long. CDR3 bases: TGTGCCAGCAGCCTGGGGGCCGCCAACGAATATAATTCACCCCTCCACTTT. Its protein product is CASSLGAANEYNSPLHF.

The chain recombines TRBV6-5 with TRBJ2-3; D might be TRBD1 (6 bases). The CDR3 covers 15 residues. CDR1 is MNHEY, CDR2 SVGAGI, per germline. V was trimmed by 5 bases and J by 4 bases, leaving 16 bases between them. The CDR3 nucleotides read TGTGCCAGCAGTAATCCGGGACACCCAGCAGATACGCAGTATTTT. It encodes CASSNPGHPADTQYF.

This clone was counted a few times. This chain connects TRBV9 to TRBJ1-5; D unresolved. CDR3 length: 15 amino acids. Per the germline V gene, CDR1 is SGDLS and CDR2 is YYNGEE. V gave up 8 bases and J gave up 1 base, with 16 bases separating them. In nucleotides, the CDR3 is TGTGCCAGTACCTCGAGGCAGATAAGCAATCAGCCCCAGCATTTT. Translation: CASTSRQISNQPQHF.

The table lists this clone with a count of one. V usage is TRBV7-9 and J usage is TRBJ2-1, with 8 bases fitting TRBD2. This CDR3 comprises 17 residues. Germline assignment: CDR1 SEHNR and CDR2 FQNEAQ (reference sequence). The V and J ends lost 5 bases and 9 bases, in that order; junction bases with no gene match: 18. The CDR3 region is CASSPPPIGRGYGEQFF. CDR3 sequence (DNA): TGTGCCAGCAGCCCCCCACCTATCGGGAGGGGGTATGGTGAGCAGTTCTTC.

CDR3 nucleotides: TGTGCCAGCAGCTCCTCCACTAGCGGACCCTACGAGCAGTACTTC. Translated, it gives CASSSSTSGPYEQYF. The chain recombines TRBV7-6 with TRBJ2-7; 8 bases agree with TRBD2. Germline loops: CDR1 SGHVS, CDR2 FNYEAQ. V lost 4 bases and J lost 2; bases outside the gene matches: 7. The CDR3 loop spans 15 amino acids.

The rearrangement links TRBV15 to TRBJ1-5; D is ambiguous. Germline V CDR1 and CDR2: LNHNV, YYDKDF (reference sequence). This CDR3 is 14 amino acids long. V was pared by 1 base and J by 8 bases, with 12 bases between. The CDR3 DNA is TGTGCCACCAGCAGAGCCGGGAGCTCGGAGCCCCAGCATTTT. This sequence encodes CATSRAGSSEPQHF. The full variable domain, its missing parts supplied by reference TRBV15 and TRBJ1-5, is DAMVIQNPRYQVTQFGKPVTLSCSQTLNHNVMYWYQQKSSQAPKLLFHYYDKDFNNEADTPDNFQSRRPNTSFCFLDIRSPGLGDTAMYLCATSRAGSSEPQHFGDGTRLSIL.

The rearrangement links TRBV7-7 to TRBJ2-5; 14 bases map to TRBD2. Germline V CDR1 and CDR2: SSHAT, FNYEAQ (reference sequence). The junction had 11 bases not matched to a gene; V was cut back by 4 bases and J by 7 bases. The CDR3 has 17 amino acids. CDR3 protein: CASSSRRGTSGSGTQYF. As DNA, the CDR3 is TGTGCCAGCAGCTCTAGAAGAGGGACTAGCGGGAGTGGGACCCAGTACTTC.

The rearrangement uses TRBV6-6 and TRBJ2-6; 8 bases line up with TRBD1. V shed 2 bases and J 3 bases; nucleotides not matched to a gene: 3. The CDR3 length is 16 residues. Per the germline V gene, CDR1 is MNHNY and CDR2 is SVGAGI (reference sequence). CDR3 sequence: CASSYPGQGGANVLTF. CDR3 DNA: TGTGCCAGCAGTTACCCCGGACAGGGTGGGGCCAACGTCCTGACTTTC.

The chain links TRBV7-9 to TRBJ1-2; 8 bases are shared with TRBD1. V lost 6 bases, J lost 8 bases, and 14 bases stayed unmatched. Per the germline V gene, CDR1 is SEHNR and CDR2 is FQNEAQ (reference sequence). The CDR3 is 15 amino acids. CDR3: CASRRGQATGGGYTF. CDR3 nucleotide sequence: TGTGCCAGCAGGAGGGGACAGGCGACCGGAGGAGGCTACACCTTC.

The chain has TRBV21-1 and TRBJ2-7; the table names TRBD1, a call not compared with the DNA. TRBV21-1 is classified as a pseudogene. This CDR3 region has 10 residues. CDR3 bases: TGTGCCAGCGGGGGCCACGAGCAGTACTTC. This encodes CASGGHEQYF.

V gene TRBV28 combines with J gene TRBJ2-7, with 7 bases aligning to TRBD2. V was pared by 2 bases and J by 6 bases, with 1 base of the junction left unmatched. This CDR3 is built from 12 residues. The V gene's germline CDR1 is MDHEN and CDR2 SYDVKM. The CDR3 DNA is TGTGCCAGCAGTTTAGGGGGGGTCGAGCAGTACTTC. Its protein product is CASSLGGVEQYF.

The V and J genes are TRBV6-5 and TRBJ1-4; D gene ambiguous. The V gene's germline CDR1 is MNHEY and CDR2 SVGAGI. The CDR3 covers 13 residues. V lost 6 bases to trimming and J lost 3 bases, with 8 bases between them. The CDR3 is CASRGAANEKLFF. In nucleotides, the CDR3 is TGTGCCAGCAGGGGTGCGGCTAATGAAAAACTGTTTTTT.

The rearrangement uses TRBV5-1 and TRBJ2-5; 11 nucleotides agree with TRBD2. V lost 4 bases and J lost 3; bases outside the gene matches: 2. This CDR3 region has 14 residues. Germline assignment: CDR1 SGHRS and CDR2 YFSETQ. The CDR3 sequence is CASSAGLAEETQYF. CDR3 DNA: TGCGCCAGCAGCGCGGGACTAGCGGAAGAGACCCAGTACTTC.

The V gene is TRBV18, the J gene TRBJ2-1, with 8 nucleotides matching TRBD2. This CDR3 contains 19 residues. CDR1 is KGHSH and CDR2 is LQKENI in the germline V gene. The V and J ends lost 0 bases and 2 bases, in that order; junction bases with no gene match: 12. This CDR3 is CASSPPGWGAGGPYNEQFF. The CDR3 coding sequence is TGTGCCAGCTCACCACCGGGCTGGGGCGCGGGGGGACCCTACAATGAGCAGTTCTTC.

The J gene is TRBJ1-1, the V gene TRBV18; D unresolved. The V gene's germline CDR1 is KGHSH and CDR2 LQKENI. The CDR3 covers 13 residues. Trimming shortened V by 1 base and J by 4 bases, and 7 bases separated the two germline ends. The CDR3 coding sequence is TGTGCCAGCTCACCACTCTCAGGCACTGAAGCTTTCTTT. It encodes CASSPLSGTEAFF.

The V call is TRBV28, the J call TRBJ1-5; TRBD1 might be the D (5 bases). This CDR3 is 15 amino acids long. V lost 5 bases, J lost 1 base, and 12 bases lay in between. Germline CDR1 reads MDHEN; CDR2 reads SYDVKM. CDR3 region: CASSPGGVSNQPQHF. DNA of the CDR3: TGTGCCAGCAGTCCAGGAGGGGTGAGCAATCAGCCCCAGCATTTT.

The V gene is TRBV5-4, the J gene TRBJ1-2; D is perhaps TRBD1 (6 bases). Looked up from germline, CDR1 is SGHNT and CDR2 is YYREEE (reference sequence). CDR3 length equals 16 residues. V dropped 3 bases and J dropped 5 bases, with 20 bases sitting between them. CDR3 nucleotides: TGTGCCAGCAGCTGGAGCGAGGGCAGGGGCCCTTATGGCTACACCTTC. It specifies CASSWSEGRGPYGYTF.

This clone was counted only a few times. The chain combines TRBV19 with TRBJ2-3; 10 bases agree with TRBD2. CDR1 LNHDA and CDR2 SQIVND come from the germline V gene (reference sequence). The CDR3 consists of 15 residues. V shed 7 bases, J shed 5 bases, and the junction held 9 bases outside the gene matches. The CDR3, as DNA: TGTGCCAGTAAAACTCTAGCGGGAGACGTAGATACGCAGTATTTT. Encoded protein: CASKTLAGDVDTQYF.

V is TRBV7-9 and J is TRBJ1-4; TRBD1 aligns across 11 bases. The V segment lost 4 bases and the J segment 7 bases; nucleotides outside the gene matches: 2. Per the germline V gene, CDR1 is SEHNR and CDR2 is FQNEAQ (reference sequence). The CDR3 runs 14 residues. In DNA, the CDR3 is TGTGCCAGCAGCTCGGGGACAGGGGGTGAAAAACTGTTTTTT. Residues: CASSSGTGGEKLFF.

This chain joins TRBV10-3 and TRBJ2-1, with D possibly matching TRBD2 (6 bases). CDR1 and CDR2 (germline): ENHRY, SYGVKD. V lost 1 base, J lost 6 bases, and 10 bases lay in between. The CDR3 length is 14 residues. This CDR3 reads CAISEWRRGNEQFF. In DNA form, the CDR3 reads TGTGCCATCAGTGAGTGGAGGCGGGGCAATGAGCAGTTCTTC.

The rearrangement joins TRBV10-3 to TRBJ2-3; 9 nucleotides line up with TRBD2. V shed 7 bases and J 0 bases; nucleotides not matched to a gene: 20. The CDR3 sequence is 20 residues long. In germline, CDR1 is ENHRY, CDR2 SYGVKD. CDR3 nucleotide sequence: TGTGCCATCACCACTACGCGGGGGCTAGCGGGGCCTACTAGCACAGATACGCAGTATTTT. It specifies CAITTTRGLAGPTSTDTQYF.